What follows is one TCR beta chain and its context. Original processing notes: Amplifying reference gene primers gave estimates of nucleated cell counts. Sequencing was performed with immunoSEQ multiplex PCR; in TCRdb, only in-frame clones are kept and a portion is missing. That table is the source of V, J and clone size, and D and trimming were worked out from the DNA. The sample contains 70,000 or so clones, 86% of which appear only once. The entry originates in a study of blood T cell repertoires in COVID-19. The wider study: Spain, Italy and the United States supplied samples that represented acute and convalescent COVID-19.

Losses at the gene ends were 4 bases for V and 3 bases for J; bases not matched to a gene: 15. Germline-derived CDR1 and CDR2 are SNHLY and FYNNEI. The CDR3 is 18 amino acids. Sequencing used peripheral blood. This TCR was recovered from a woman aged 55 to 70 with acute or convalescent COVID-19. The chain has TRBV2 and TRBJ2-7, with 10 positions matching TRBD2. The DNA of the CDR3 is TGTGCCAGCAGTGGCGGTAGCGGGGGGTATGTCATTTTCTACGAGCAGTACTTC. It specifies CASSGGSGGYVIFYEQYF.